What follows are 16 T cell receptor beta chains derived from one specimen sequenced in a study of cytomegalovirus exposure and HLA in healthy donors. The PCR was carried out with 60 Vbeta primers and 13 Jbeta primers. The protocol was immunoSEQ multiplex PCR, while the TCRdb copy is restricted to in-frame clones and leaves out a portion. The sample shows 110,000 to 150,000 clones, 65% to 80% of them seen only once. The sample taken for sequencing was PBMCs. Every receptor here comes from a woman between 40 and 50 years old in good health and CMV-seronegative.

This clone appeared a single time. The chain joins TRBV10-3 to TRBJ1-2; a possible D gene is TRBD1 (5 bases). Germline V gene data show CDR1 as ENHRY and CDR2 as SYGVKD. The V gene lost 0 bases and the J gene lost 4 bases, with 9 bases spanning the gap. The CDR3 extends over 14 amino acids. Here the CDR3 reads CAISESQGRYGYTF. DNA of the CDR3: TGTGCCATCAGTGAGTCCCAGGGTCGCTATGGCTACACCTTC.

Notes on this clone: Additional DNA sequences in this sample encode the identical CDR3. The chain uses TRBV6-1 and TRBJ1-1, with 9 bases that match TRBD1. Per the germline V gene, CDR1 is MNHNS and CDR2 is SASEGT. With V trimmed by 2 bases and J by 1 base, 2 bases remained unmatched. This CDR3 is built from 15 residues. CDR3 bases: TGTGCCAGCAGTGAACCGGGACAGGGGAACACTGAAGCTTTCTTT. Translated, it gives CASSEPGQGNTEAFF.

CDR3 nucleotides: TGTGCCAGCAGCTTGGAGTTTGAGGGTCTTCCCCACGAGCAGTACTTC. Translated: CASSLEFEGLPHEQYF. The V and J genes are TRBV5-4 and TRBJ2-7; TRBD2 might be the D (5 bases). V lost 0 bases and J 5 bases, leaving 18 bases between the germline ends. The CDR3 is 16 residues long. From germline, CDR1 is SGHNT and CDR2 YYREEE (reference sequence).

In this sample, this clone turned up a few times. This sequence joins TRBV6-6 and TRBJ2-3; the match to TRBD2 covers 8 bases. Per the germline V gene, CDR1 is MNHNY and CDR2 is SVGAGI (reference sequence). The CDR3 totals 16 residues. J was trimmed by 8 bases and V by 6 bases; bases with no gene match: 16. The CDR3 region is CASRALVVGGVGTQYF. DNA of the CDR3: TGTGCCAGCAGGGCCCTGGTCGTCGGGGGGGTGGGTACGCAGTATTTT.

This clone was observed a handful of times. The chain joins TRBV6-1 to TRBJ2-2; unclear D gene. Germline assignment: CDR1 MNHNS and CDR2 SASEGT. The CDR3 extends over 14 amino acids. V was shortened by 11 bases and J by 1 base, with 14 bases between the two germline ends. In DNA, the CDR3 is TGTGCCGAAAGGCCAGGCCTGAACACCGGGGAGCTGTTTTTT. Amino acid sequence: CAERPGLNTGELFF.

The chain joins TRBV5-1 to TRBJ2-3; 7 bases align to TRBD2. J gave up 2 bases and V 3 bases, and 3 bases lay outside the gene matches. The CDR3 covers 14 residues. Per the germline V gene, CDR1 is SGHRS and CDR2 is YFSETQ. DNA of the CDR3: TGCGCCAGCAGCTCTAGCGGACTCACAGATACGCAGTATTTT. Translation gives CASSSSGLTDTQYF.

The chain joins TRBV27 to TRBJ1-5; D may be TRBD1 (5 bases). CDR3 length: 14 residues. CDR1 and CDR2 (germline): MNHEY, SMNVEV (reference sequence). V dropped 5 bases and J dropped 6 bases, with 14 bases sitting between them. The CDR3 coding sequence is TGTGCCAGCAGTGTCGGGGGAGGAGGTCAGCCCCAGCATTTT. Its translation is CASSVGGGGQPQHF.

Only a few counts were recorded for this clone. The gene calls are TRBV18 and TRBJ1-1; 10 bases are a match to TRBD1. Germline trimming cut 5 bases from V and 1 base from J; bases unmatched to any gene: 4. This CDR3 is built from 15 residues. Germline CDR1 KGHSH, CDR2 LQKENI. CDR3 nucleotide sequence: TGTGCCAGCTCATCCCGGGACAGGGGGAACACTGAAGCTTTCTTT. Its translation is CASSSRDRGNTEAFF.

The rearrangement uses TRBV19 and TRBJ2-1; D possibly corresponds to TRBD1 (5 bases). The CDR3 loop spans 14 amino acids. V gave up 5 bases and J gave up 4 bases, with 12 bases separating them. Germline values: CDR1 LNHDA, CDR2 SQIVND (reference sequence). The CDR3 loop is CASSDTRDYNEQFF. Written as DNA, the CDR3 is TGTGCCAGTAGTGATACCAGGGATTACAATGAGCAGTTCTTC.

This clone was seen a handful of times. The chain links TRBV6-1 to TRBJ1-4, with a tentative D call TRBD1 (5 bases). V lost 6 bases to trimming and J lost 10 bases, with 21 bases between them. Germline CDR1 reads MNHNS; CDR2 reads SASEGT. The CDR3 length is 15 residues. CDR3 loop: CASRPATQEIGKLFF. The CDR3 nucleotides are TGTGCCAGCAGGCCGGCGACACAGGAAATCGGAAAACTGTTTTTT.

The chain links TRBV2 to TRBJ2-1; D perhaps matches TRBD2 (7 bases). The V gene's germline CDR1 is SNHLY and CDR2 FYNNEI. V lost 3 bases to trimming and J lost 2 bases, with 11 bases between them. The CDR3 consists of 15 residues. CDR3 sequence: CASSERGPTYNEQFF. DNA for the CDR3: TGTGCCAGCAGTGAGCGGGGGCCTACCTACAATGAGCAGTTCTTC.

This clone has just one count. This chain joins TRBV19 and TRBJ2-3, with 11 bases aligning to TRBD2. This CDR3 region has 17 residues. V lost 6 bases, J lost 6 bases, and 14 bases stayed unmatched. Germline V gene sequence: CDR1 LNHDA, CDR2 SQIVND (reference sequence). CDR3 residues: CASSPSFVAGGRDTQYF. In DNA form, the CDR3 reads TGTGCCAGTAGCCCGAGTTTTGTAGCGGGGGGGCGGGATACGCAGTATTTT.

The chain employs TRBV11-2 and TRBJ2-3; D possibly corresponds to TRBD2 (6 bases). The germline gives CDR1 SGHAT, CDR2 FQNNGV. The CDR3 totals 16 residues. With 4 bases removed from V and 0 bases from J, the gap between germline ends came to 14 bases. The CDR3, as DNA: TGTGCCAGCAGCTCTTCTGTGGGAGGAAGCACAGATACGCAGTATTTT. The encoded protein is CASSSSVGGSTDTQYF.

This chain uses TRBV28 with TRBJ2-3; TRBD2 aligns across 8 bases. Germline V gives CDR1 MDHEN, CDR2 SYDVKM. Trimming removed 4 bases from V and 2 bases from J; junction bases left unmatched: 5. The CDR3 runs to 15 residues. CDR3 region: CASSWISGNTDTQYF. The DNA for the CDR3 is TGTGCCAGCAGTTGGATTAGCGGGAACACAGATACGCAGTATTTT.

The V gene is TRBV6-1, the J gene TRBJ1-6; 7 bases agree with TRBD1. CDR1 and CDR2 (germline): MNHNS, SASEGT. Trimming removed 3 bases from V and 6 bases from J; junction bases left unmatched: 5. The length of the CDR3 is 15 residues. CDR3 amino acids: CASSDPGTANSPLHF. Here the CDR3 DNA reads TGTGCCAGCAGTGACCCCGGGACAGCTAATTCACCCCTCCACTTT.

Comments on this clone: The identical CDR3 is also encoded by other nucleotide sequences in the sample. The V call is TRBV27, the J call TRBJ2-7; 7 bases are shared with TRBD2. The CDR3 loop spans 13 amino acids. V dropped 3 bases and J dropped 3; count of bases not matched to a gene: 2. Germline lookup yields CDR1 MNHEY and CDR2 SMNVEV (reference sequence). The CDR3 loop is CASSLGGNYEQYF. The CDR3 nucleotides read TGTGCCAGCAGTTTGGGGGGGAACTACGAGCAGTACTTC.